This TCR beta chain was found in a study of T cells in Graves' hyperthyroidism and ophthalmopathy. Overall study: Upon initial diagnosis and before any treatment, peripheral blood was collected. The study's findings and limits: Most thyroid clonotypes expanded above 0.001 were also detected in blood.

This clonotype was counted many times. Its matching antigen is unknown. What was amplified from RNA transcripts were TCR beta CDR3 regions. Using the HTBI primer set, a first-round RT-PCR was run on the TCR CDR3. TCRdb analysed the multiplex PCR reads with MiXCR anew, one entry per CDR3 protein. The table includes about 130,000 distinct CDR3 sequences, roughly a fifth detected once. Looked up from germline, CDR1 is MNHEY and CDR2 is SVGEGT. The CDR3 has 13 residues. V trimming: 6 bases; J trimming: 4 bases; junction bases outside the gene matches: 2. Patients were excluded for uncontrolled infection, other autoimmune disease, pregnancy or lactation.

The V call is TRBV6-2 or TRBV6-3, the J call TRBJ2-5; 10 bases are a match to TRBD2. Sequencing used blood. This receptor was identified in a woman in her fifties or sixties with Graves' hyperthyroidism that later progressed to Graves' ophthalmopathy. The CDR3 coding sequence is TGTGCCAGCAGGCTAGCGGGAGTAGAGACCCAGTACTTC. It translates to CASRLAGVETQYF.